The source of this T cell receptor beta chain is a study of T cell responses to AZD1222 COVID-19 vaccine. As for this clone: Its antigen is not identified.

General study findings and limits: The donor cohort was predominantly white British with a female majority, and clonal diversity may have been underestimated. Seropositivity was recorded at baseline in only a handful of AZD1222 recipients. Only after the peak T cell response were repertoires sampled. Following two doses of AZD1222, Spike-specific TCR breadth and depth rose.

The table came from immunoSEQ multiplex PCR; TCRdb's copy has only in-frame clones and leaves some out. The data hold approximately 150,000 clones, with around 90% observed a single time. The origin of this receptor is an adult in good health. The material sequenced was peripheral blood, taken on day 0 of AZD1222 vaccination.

This CDR3 is CASSPSLGSPTKQYF. As DNA, the CDR3 is TGTGCCAGTAGCCCCAGTCTAGGATCTCCTACGAAGCAGTACTTC. The gene calls are TRBV19 and TRBJ2-7; D unresolved. The CDR3 runs to 15 residues. CDR1 is LNHDA and CDR2 is SQIVND in the germline V gene (reference sequence). V shed 6 bases and J shed 8 bases, with 23 bases lying between them.